This T cell receptor beta chain was identified during a study of regulatory T cells in long-lasting Graves disease. Study-wide results and limits: Persistent patients had more shared public clonotypes (fewer than 3,000) than new patients (about 870).

The time point was: newly diagnosed GD, antithyroid drugs for less than 3 months. RNA from PBMCs was the source of the TCR library. In its sample, this clonotype was seen a few times. Its antigen is as yet unknown. Building the TCR beta libraries relied on iRepertoire HTBI primers, and CDR3 regions underwent Arm-PCR. TCRdb reprocessed the multiplex PCR reads with MiXCR, giving one entry per CDR3 protein. Of about 620,000 distinct CDR3 sequences in the sample, less than 20% were seen once. The CDR3 length is 12 residues. The germline CDR1 and CDR2 sequences are DFQATT and SNEGSKA (reference sequence). A further study also used this sample, focusing on T cells in Graves' hyperthyroidism and ophthalmopathy. That source adds: During a first-round RT-PCR of the TCR CDR3, the HTBI primer set was used.

The chain joins TRBV20-1 to TRBJ2-1, with 7 bases that match TRBD2. The sequenced sample was peripheral blood mononuclear cells (PBMCs), obtained at new diagnosis, from a patient treated with antithyroid drugs. The clonotype comes from a woman under 40 with Graves disease. The CDR3 region is CRAGAAYNEQFF. The CDR3 DNA reads as TGCAGGGCGGGAGCCGCCTACAATGAGCAGTTCTTC.